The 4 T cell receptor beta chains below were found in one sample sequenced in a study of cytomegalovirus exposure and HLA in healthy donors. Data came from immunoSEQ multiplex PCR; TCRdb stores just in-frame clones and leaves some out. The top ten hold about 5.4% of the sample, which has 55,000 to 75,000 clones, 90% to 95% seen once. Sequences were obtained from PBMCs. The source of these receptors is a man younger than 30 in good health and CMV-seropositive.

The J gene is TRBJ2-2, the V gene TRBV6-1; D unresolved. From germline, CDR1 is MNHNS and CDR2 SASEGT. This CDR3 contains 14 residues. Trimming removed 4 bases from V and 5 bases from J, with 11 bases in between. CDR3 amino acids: CASSARPGTGELFF. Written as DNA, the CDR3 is TGTGCCAGCAGTGCAAGACCGGGTACCGGGGAGCTGTTTTTT.

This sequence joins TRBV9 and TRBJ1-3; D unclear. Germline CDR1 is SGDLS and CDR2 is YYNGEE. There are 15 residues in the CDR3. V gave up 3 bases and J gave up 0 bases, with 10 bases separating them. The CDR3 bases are TGTGCCAGCAGCGCCCAGGCGAACTCTGGAAACACCATATATTTT. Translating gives CASSAQANSGNTIYF.

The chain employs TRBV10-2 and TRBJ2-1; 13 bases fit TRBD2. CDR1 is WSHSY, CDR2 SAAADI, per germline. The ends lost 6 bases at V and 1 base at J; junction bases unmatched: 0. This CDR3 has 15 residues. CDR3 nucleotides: TGCGCCAGCAGGGGACTAGCGGGATCCTACAATGAGCAGTTCTTC. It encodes CASRGLAGSYNEQFF.

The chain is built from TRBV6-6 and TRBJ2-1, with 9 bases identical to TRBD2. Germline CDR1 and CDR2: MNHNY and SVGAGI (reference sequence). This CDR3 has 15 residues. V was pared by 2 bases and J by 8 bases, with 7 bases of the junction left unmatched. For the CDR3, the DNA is TGTGCCAGCAGTTACGGCGGGAGGGCGGGGGATGAGCAGTTCTTC. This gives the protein CASSYGGRAGDEQFF.